The rows below give T cell receptor beta chains drawn from one sample of a study of CD8 T cells in Susac syndrome. TCRdb re-called the immunoSEQ multiplex PCR reads with MiXCR, one entry per CDR3 protein. Among 95,000 to 150,000 distinct CDR3 sequences, 96% were seen once, and the ten largest hold approximately 0.15%. The sequenced material came from CD4+ T cells from PBMCs. Receptors originate from a human donor with Susac syndrome. CDR3s include the opening cysteine and the closing phenylalanine or tryptophan. Fields, in order: J gene, V gene, CDR3 protein.

J gene: TRBJ2-1
V gene: TRBV20-1
CDR3 protein: CSARPPWAGQNEQFF

J gene: TRBJ2-5
V gene: TRBV2
CDR3 protein: CASSDRQGEQETQYF

J gene: TRBJ2-5
V gene: TRBV5-1
CDR3 protein: CASSLGASGVQETQYF

J gene: TRBJ2-3
V gene: TRBV28
CDR3 protein: CASSPRVVTDTQYF

J gene: TRBJ2-3
V gene: TRBV5-1
CDR3 protein: CASGSGTSTDTQYF

J gene: TRBJ2-1
V gene: TRBV20-1
CDR3 protein: CSAGSRGGIYNEQFF

J gene: TRBJ2-1
V gene: TRBV11-2
CDR3 protein: CASSPGPYNEQFF

J gene: TRBJ2-5
V gene: TRBV28
CDR3 protein: CASSMTVQETQYF

J gene: TRBJ2-7
V gene: TRBV20-1
CDR3 protein: CSARGGREQYF

J gene: TRBJ1-5
V gene: TRBV20-1
CDR3 protein: CSALRTGLPNQPQHF

J gene: TRBJ2-7
V gene: TRBV7-9
CDR3 protein: CASSLEWKSYEQYF

J gene: TRBJ1-4
V gene: TRBV20-1
CDR3 protein: CSAFPGLDNEKLFF

J gene: TRBJ2-7
V gene: TRBV7-2
CDR3 protein: CASGQNYEQYF

J gene: TRBJ2-7
V gene: TRBV2
CDR3 protein: CASGVASYEQYF

J gene: TRBJ2-1
V gene: TRBV30
CDR3 protein: CAWRAVHNEQFF

J gene: TRBJ2-1
V gene: TRBV5-4
CDR3 protein: CASSLAVLAESSYNEQFF

J gene: TRBJ1-1
V gene: TRBV18
CDR3 protein: CASSSPGHRNTEAFF

J gene: TRBJ2-1
V gene: TRBV7-2
CDR3 protein: CASWDRVNEQFF

J gene: TRBJ2-2
V gene: TRBV15
CDR3 protein: CATSRVPGELFF

J gene: TRBJ2-3
V gene: TRBV7-9
CDR3 protein: CASRASGRDTDTQYF

J gene: TRBJ1-4
V gene: TRBV7-2
CDR3 protein: CASSLARTVGEKLFF

J gene: TRBJ1-2
V gene: TRBV20-1
CDR3 protein: CSAQTANYGYTF

J gene: TRBJ2-3
V gene: TRBV25-1
CDR3 protein: CASSEAMGGRAFSTDTQYF

J gene: TRBJ2-3
V gene: TRBV20-1
CDR3 protein: CSASSGSRNSDTQYF

J gene: TRBJ2-7
V gene: TRBV30
CDR3 protein: CAWSPPGSYEQYF

J gene: TRBJ2-1
V gene: TRBV2
CDR3 protein: CASSLSRSEQFF

J gene: TRBJ2-2
V gene: TRBV30
CDR3 protein: CAWIRGDNTGELFF

J gene: TRBJ2-7
V gene: TRBV18
CDR3 protein: CASSPFEGVPYF

J gene: TRBJ2-1
V gene: TRBV14
CDR3 protein: CASSQTVGSYNEQFF

J gene: TRBJ2-4
V gene: TRBV3-1
CDR3 protein: CASSQESGHKNIQYF

J gene: TRBJ1-4
V gene: TRBV28
CDR3 protein: CASSLYQGTTNEKLFF

J gene: TRBJ1-2
V gene: TRBV30
CDR3 protein: CAWSVDTLGYGYTF

J gene: TRBJ2-7
V gene: TRBV6-2/TRBV6-3
CDR3 protein: CASSFSLSSYEQYF

J gene: TRBJ1-1
V gene: TRBV20-1
CDR3 protein: CSATTGENTEAFF

J gene: TRBJ2-3
V gene: TRBV7-2
CDR3 protein: CASSASGGASTDTQYF

J gene: TRBJ2-3
V gene: TRBV14
CDR3 protein: CASSPTQDTQYF

J gene: TRBJ2-2
V gene: TRBV11-2
CDR3 protein: CASSFDGGNTGELFF

J gene: TRBJ1-2
V gene: TRBV30
CDR3 protein: CAWMGLPYGYTF

J gene: TRBJ2-2
V gene: TRBV10-3
CDR3 protein: CAISDTGNTGELFF

J gene: TRBJ1-2
V gene: TRBV29-1
CDR3 protein: CSVARDLNYGYTF

J gene: TRBJ2-1
V gene: TRBV7-2
CDR3 protein: CASRDTDGAIKFF

J gene: TRBJ2-7
V gene: TRBV20-1
CDR3 protein: CSARAQWVAYEQYF

J gene: TRBJ1-2
V gene: TRBV20-1
CDR3 protein: CSASPGGSTNYGYTF

J gene: TRBJ2-3
V gene: TRBV7-2
CDR3 protein: CASSLDRADTQYF

J gene: TRBJ2-3
V gene: TRBV9
CDR3 protein: CASTRGGPSTDTQYF

J gene: TRBJ1-1
V gene: TRBV2
CDR3 protein: CASSTDTTNTEAFF

J gene: TRBJ2-1
V gene: TRBV29-1
CDR3 protein: CSVWLKVFDEQFF

J gene: TRBJ2-1
V gene: TRBV7-2
CDR3 protein: CASSPMSGRGTFF

J gene: TRBJ2-3
V gene: TRBV20-1
CDR3 protein: CSARDYKVGTDTQYF

J gene: TRBJ2-2
V gene: TRBV5-6
CDR3 protein: CASSLGGSSTGELFF

J gene: TRBJ1-1
V gene: TRBV2
CDR3 protein: CASNGQLNTEAFF

J gene: TRBJ2-1
V gene: TRBV5-1
CDR3 protein: CASSPEAGNEQFF

J gene: TRBJ2-7
V gene: TRBV11-1
CDR3 protein: CASGLAGSSSYEQYF

J gene: TRBJ2-1
V gene: TRBV20-1
CDR3 protein: CSARGTGAIGQFF